This T cell receptor (beta chain) was obtained from a study of PD-1 blockade in mismatch repair-deficient tumors (dated by TCRdb to 2015 to 2018). Regarding the research as a whole: Between late 2013 and 2016, the trial enrolled 86 consecutive patients with roughly twelve types of mismatch repair-deficient cancer, all of whom had received prior treatment and were progressing. Deep sequencing of TCR CDR3 regions was used to track tumor-associated T cell clones in peripheral blood of patients responding to PD-1 blockade. Overall study results and their limits: Rapid expansion after pembrolizumab followed by contraction, generally before radiologic responses, was shown by tumor-resident clones, which were often undetectable in blood before treatment.

For every enrolled patient, mismatch repair deficiency was confirmed by either polymerase chain reaction or immunohistochemistry. TCR sequencing was carried out for three patients who responded to pembrolizumab therapy. In the phase II trial, pembrolizumab PD-1 blockade was tested prospectively in advanced mismatch repair-deficient cancers, no matter which tissue of origin the cancers came from. Peripheral blood T cell samples were serially collected before and at multiple times after PD-1 blockade was started. Blood sampling time points were reported as weeks after the first dose of pembrolizumab. As regards this clone: It has no known antigen specificity. Base qualities were left out, and no much larger clone turns up one base away. The same CDR3 is also encoded by other DNA sequences in this sample.

The V and J ends are trimmed by 3 bases and 4 bases, leaving 6 bases between them. From cysteine to phenylalanine, the CDR3 is 12 amino acids long. Left in the record is the CDR3 DNA by itself, 36 bases read in frame from the first base. Per the germline V gene (reference sequence), MNHEY is the CDR1 and SMNVEV is the CDR2. Libraries were built with the immunoSEQ multiplex PCR assay. Held by TCRdb, this immuneACCESS table contains in-frame sequences only and omits some clones. Under half of the omission traces to an unresolved V gene where checked; the cause of the rest is unknown. In this sample the table shows tens of thousands of clones, 78% of which occur a single time. The ten largest clones represent 3% to 3.5% of the sample.

The sample in question was peripheral blood, obtained 4 weeks after starting pembrolizumab. Recombination connected TRBV27 to TRBJ2-5; the D gene lacks a confident call. The TCR was taken from an adult with mismatch repair-deficient cancer. The DNA reads TGTGCCAGCAGTTTTGTCGGAGAGACCCAGTACTTC. Translated, it gives CASSFVGETQYF.